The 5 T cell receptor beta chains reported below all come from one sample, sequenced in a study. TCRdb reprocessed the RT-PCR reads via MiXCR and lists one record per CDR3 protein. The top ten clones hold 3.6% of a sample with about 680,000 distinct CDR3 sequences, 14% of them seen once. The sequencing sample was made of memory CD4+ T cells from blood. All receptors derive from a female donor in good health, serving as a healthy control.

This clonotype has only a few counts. The CDR3: CSVDGQALGTEAFF. The CDR3 DNA is TGCAGCGTTGACGGGCAGGCCCTAGGGACTGAAGCTTTCTTT. V is TRBV29-1 and J is TRBJ1-1; D is ambiguous. V was cut by 3 bases and J by 5 bases, with 16 bases left in between. Germline CDR1 is SQVTM and CDR2 is ANQGSEA. The CDR3 covers 14 residues.

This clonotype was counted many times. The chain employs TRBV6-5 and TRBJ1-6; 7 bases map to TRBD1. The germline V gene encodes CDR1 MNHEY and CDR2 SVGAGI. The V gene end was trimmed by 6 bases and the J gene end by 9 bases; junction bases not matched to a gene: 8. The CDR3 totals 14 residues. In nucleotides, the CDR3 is TGTGCCAGCAGAAGAGACAGGGACCCTTCACCCCTCCACTTT. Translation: CASRRDRDPSPLHF.

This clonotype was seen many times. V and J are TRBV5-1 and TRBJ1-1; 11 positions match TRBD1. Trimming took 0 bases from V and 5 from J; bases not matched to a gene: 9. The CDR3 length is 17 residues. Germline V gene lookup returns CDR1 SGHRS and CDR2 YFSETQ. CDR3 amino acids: CASSLGTGGGGWTEAFF. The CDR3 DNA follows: TGCGCCAGCAGCTTGGGGACAGGGGGCGGAGGATGGACTGAAGCTTTCTTT.

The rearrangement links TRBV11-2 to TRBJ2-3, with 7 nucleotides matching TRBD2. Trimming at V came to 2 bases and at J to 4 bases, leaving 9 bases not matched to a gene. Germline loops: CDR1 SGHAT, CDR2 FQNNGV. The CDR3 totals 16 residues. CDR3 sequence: CASSLLIGLDADTQYF. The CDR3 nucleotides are TGTGCCAGCAGCTTACTAATAGGACTAGATGCAGATACGCAGTATTTT.

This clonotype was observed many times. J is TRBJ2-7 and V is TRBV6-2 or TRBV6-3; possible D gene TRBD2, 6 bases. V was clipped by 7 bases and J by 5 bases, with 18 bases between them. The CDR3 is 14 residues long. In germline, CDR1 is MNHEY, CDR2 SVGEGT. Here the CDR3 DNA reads TGTGCCAGCAACATCGCGGGAATGATAAACGAGCAGTACTTC. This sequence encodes CASNIAGMINEQYF.